Below, 8 T cell receptor beta chains from the same sample are listed, as sequenced in a study of blood T cell repertoires in COVID-19. Repertoires were generated with immunoSEQ multiplex PCR, while TCRdb's copy carries only in-frame clones and drops some. Of 40,000 to 65,000 clones in the sample, about 86% are singletons; the top ten hold about 11%. The sample comprised peripheral blood. These receptors came from a man between 70 and 80 years old with active COVID-19.

The chain is built from TRBV28 and TRBJ2-1; 8 bases line up with TRBD1. The V gene end was trimmed by 2 bases and the J gene end by 6 bases; junction bases not matched to a gene: 6. This CDR3 is 15 amino acids long. Germline CDR1 is MDHEN and CDR2 is SYDVKM. The CDR3 loop is CASSLDRTGFNEQFF. In DNA, the CDR3 is TGTGCCAGCAGTTTAGACCGGACAGGGTTCAATGAGCAGTTCTTC.

The V and J genes are TRBV9 and TRBJ1-1, with D perhaps matching TRBD1 (5 bases). CDR1 and CDR2 from the germline V gene are SGDLS and YYNGEE. The CDR3 extends over 15 amino acids. The V and J ends lost 4 bases and 1 base respectively, with 14 bases between them. The CDR3 DNA follows: TGTGCCAGCAGCCCCCAGCCCGGGGGGAACACTGAAGCTTTCTTT. Translating gives CASSPQPGGNTEAFF.

This chain links TRBV13 with TRBJ1-2, with 8 bases that match TRBD1. Per germline, CDR1 PRHDT and CDR2 FYEKMQ (reference sequence). This CDR3 has 15 amino acids. J lost 2 bases, V lost 4 bases, and 6 bases had no gene match. In nucleotides, the CDR3 is TGTGCCAGCAGCTCCCACAGGGGGGAAAACTATGGCTACACCTTC. Amino acid sequence: CASSSHRGENYGYTF.

The rearrangement uses TRBV7-3 and TRBJ2-2; a possible D gene is TRBD1 (6 bases). The CDR3 totals 14 residues. With 7 bases removed from V and 2 bases from J, the gap between germline ends came to 11 bases. Germline lookup yields CDR1 SGHTA and CDR2 FQGTGA. The chain's CDR3 is CASTPDSNTGELFF. The CDR3 nucleotides are TGTGCCAGCACCCCGGACAGTAACACCGGGGAGCTGTTTTTT.

This chain connects TRBV2 to TRBJ2-5, with 8 bases lining up with TRBD1. The germline gives CDR1 SNHLY, CDR2 FYNNEI. The CDR3 runs 14 residues. The junction had 5 bases not matched to a gene; V was cut back by 1 base and J by 7 bases. The CDR3 loop is CASSEGQGTGTQYF. DNA for the CDR3: TGTGCCAGCAGTGAAGGGCAGGGGACAGGGACCCAGTACTTC.

The chain recombines TRBV11-1 with TRBJ2-2; perhaps TRBD2 as D (7 bases). The germline gives CDR1 SGHAT, CDR2 FQDESV (reference sequence). CDR3 length: 13 residues. V lost 7 bases and J lost 6, with 12 bases in between. The CDR3 DNA follows: TGTGCCAGCACCTGGGGGGGGCCCGGGGAGCTGTTTTTT. It encodes CASTWGGPGELFF.

V gene TRBV9 combines with J gene TRBJ2-7, with D perhaps TRBD2 (6 bases). Deletions cut 0 bases from V and 2 bases from J, with 15 bases between. Germline CDR1 SGDLS, CDR2 YYNGEE. The length of the CDR3 is 16 residues. Written as DNA, the CDR3 is TGTGCCAGCAGCGTAGGGGCGGGACGGACGGCCTACGAGCAGTACTTC. It translates to CASSVGAGRTAYEQYF.

V and J are TRBV30 and TRBJ1-6; 7 bases map to TRBD1. CDR3 length: 13 residues. From germline, CDR1 is GTSNPN and CDR2 SVGIG (reference sequence). Trimming cost V 7 bases and J 6 bases; bases outside gene matches: 6. This CDR3 reads CAYLTGTNSPLHF. CDR3 coding DNA: TGTGCCTACCTGACAGGGACTAATTCACCCCTCCACTTT. The full variable domain, with the rest looked up from reference TRBV30 and TRBJ1-6, is SQTIHQWPATLVQPVGSPLSLECTVEGTSNPNLYWYRQAAGRGLQLLFYSVGIGQISSEVPQNLSASRPQDRQFILSSKKLLLSDSGFYLCAYLTGTNSPLHFGNGTRLTVT.